One and the same sample provided the 28 T cell receptor beta chains below, sequenced in a study of blood T cell repertoires in COVID-19. The assay was immunoSEQ multiplex PCR, and TCRdb's table has in-frame clones only and misses some. The table has roughly 250,000 clones, 82% seen once. Sequences were obtained from peripheral blood. These receptors came from a woman over 75 with active or convalescent COVID-19.

The chain employs TRBV19 and TRBJ1-4, with TRBD1 identical over 9 bases. This CDR3 is built from 15 residues. The germline V gene encodes CDR1 LNHDA and CDR2 SQIVND (reference sequence). V lost 6 bases, J lost 7 bases, and 9 bases stayed unmatched. CDR3: CASSPPGQGGEKLFF. CDR3 DNA: TGTGCCAGTAGCCCCCCGGGACAGGGAGGTGAAAAACTGTTTTTT.

J is TRBJ2-2 and V is TRBV19; D ambiguous. Germline CDR1 LNHDA, CDR2 SQIVND (reference sequence). The germline V and J ends were trimmed by 5 bases and 3 bases, with 10 bases remaining between them. The CDR3 totals 14 residues. Here the CDR3 DNA reads TGTGCCAGTAGTTTGTCAGTTCACACCGGGGAGCTGTTTTTT. Translated, it gives CASSLSVHTGELFF.

V gene TRBV7-9 combines with J gene TRBJ2-1, with unresolved D. Germline-derived CDR1 and CDR2 are SEHNR and FQNEAQ (reference sequence). The CDR3 runs 15 residues. The germline V and J ends were trimmed by 5 bases and 8 bases, with 19 bases remaining between them. The CDR3 protein is CASSALGNLYHEQFF. CDR3 coding DNA: TGTGCCAGCAGCGCCCTAGGAAACCTATATCATGAGCAGTTCTTC.

V is TRBV2 and J is TRBJ1-5; the D gene is possibly TRBD1 (5 bases). Germline CDR1 reads SNHLY; CDR2 reads FYNNEI. Between the trimmed V and J ends, which lost 7 bases and 7 bases, there was a span of 14 bases. CDR3 length: 13 amino acids. The chain's CDR3 is CASNTVGGQPQHF. CDR3 bases: TGTGCCAGCAATACGGTGGGGGGACAGCCCCAGCATTTT. The full variable domain, its missing parts supplied by reference TRBV2 and TRBJ1-5, is EPEVTQTPSHQVTQMGQEVILRCVPISNHLYFYWYRQILGQKVEFLVSFYNNEISEKSEIFDDQFSVERPDGSNFTLKIRSTKLEDSAMYFCASNTVGGQPQHFGDGTRLSIL.

V gene TRBV10-1 combines with J gene TRBJ2-5; maybe TRBD1 (6 bases). Per the germline V gene, CDR1 is WNHNN and CDR2 is SYGVQD (reference sequence). This CDR3 is built from 15 residues. V lost 5 bases, J lost 4 bases, and 17 bases lay in between. DNA of the CDR3: TGCGCCAGCAGTACTAATACAGGGCCAGGAGAGACCCAGTACTTC. It encodes CASSTNTGPGETQYF.

The chain recombines TRBV29-1 with TRBJ2-1, with D uncertain. Looked up from germline, CDR1 is SQVTM and CDR2 is ANQGSEA. CDR3 length: 11 residues. V was clipped by 5 bases and J by 8 bases, with 10 bases between them. CDR3 region: CSVYQRYEQFF. CDR3 sequence (DNA): TGCAGCGTTTATCAGAGGTATGAGCAGTTCTTC.

The rearrangement links TRBV28 to TRBJ1-3, with TRBD1 identical over 7 bases. This CDR3 region has 16 residues. After removal of 5 bases from V and 0 bases from J, the junction contained 7 bases not matched to a gene. Germline V lookup: CDR1 MDHEN, CDR2 SYDVKM. CDR3 sequence reads: CASSPGTVSSGNTIYF. The DNA of the CDR3 is TGTGCCAGCAGTCCCGGGACAGTCTCCTCTGGAAACACCATATATTTT.

The genes are TRBV5-4 and TRBJ1-2, with TRBD1 matching 10 bases. The CDR3 loop spans 13 amino acids. CDR1 is SGHNT, CDR2 YYREEE, per germline (reference sequence). Trimming removed 4 bases from V and 4 bases from J; junction bases left unmatched: 1. DNA for the CDR3: TGTGCCAGCAGCAGGGACAGGGGCTATGGCTACACCTTC. Amino acids: CASSRDRGYGYTF.

This clone has a single count. V gene TRBV29-1 combines with J gene TRBJ1-1; possible D gene TRBD1, 5 bases. This CDR3 spans 14 amino acids. The V end was cut by 3 bases, the J end by 3 bases, with 14 bases between. CDR1 is SQVTM, CDR2 ANQGSEA, per germline. Written as DNA, the CDR3 is TGCAGCGTTGAGGTCGGGCAGGGATACACTGAAGCTTTCTTT. Translating gives CSVEVGQGYTEAFF.

CDR3 region: CASSLRQGQYFTDTQYF. The CDR3 DNA reads as TGTGCCAGCAGTTTACGACAGGGTCAATATTTCACAGATACGCAGTATTTT. This chain joins TRBV27 and TRBJ2-3; 7 bases agree with TRBD1. After removal of 2 bases from V and 2 bases from J, the junction contained 10 bases not matched to a gene. Germline lookup yields CDR1 MNHEY and CDR2 SMNVEV (reference sequence). The CDR3 loop spans 17 amino acids.

The CDR3 sequence is CASSSEAYGYTF. The DNA of the CDR3 is TGTGCCAGCAGCTCGGAGGCCTATGGCTACACCTTC. The rearrangement uses TRBV5-4 and TRBJ1-2; D not resolved. The CDR3 spans 12 residues. V lost 3 bases to trimming and J lost 4 bases, with 7 bases between them. The germline CDR1 and CDR2 sequences are SGHNT and YYREEE (reference sequence).

This clone was detected only a few times. The chain is built from TRBV5-1 and TRBJ1-2; no clear D gene. Per the germline V gene, CDR1 is SGHRS and CDR2 is YFSETQ. Trimming pared 1 base from V and 2 bases from J, leaving 9 bases between. This CDR3 is 14 amino acids long. This CDR3 reads CASSLSRENYGYTF. In nucleotides, the CDR3 is TGCGCCAGCAGCTTGAGTCGAGAAAACTATGGCTACACCTTC.

The chain couples TRBV4-1 to TRBJ1-1; 7 nucleotides agree with TRBD1. CDR1 and CDR2 from the germline V gene are MGHRA and YSYEKL. This CDR3 comprises 18 residues. The J segment lost 0 bases and the V segment lost 4 bases, leaving 14 bases of the junction unmatched. CDR3 DNA: TGCGCCAGCAGCCGCGACACCCCAGACAGGGTTATGAACACTGAAGCTTTCTTT. It specifies CASSRDTPDRVMNTEAFF.

V gene TRBV12-3 or TRBV12-4 combines with J gene TRBJ1-5; 7 nucleotides match TRBD1. The ends lost 9 bases at V and 6 bases at J; junction bases unmatched: 8. The CDR3 totals 13 residues. CDR3 sequence reads: CASNNRGGQPQHF. The CDR3, as DNA: TGTGCCAGTAATAACAGGGGAGGTCAGCCCCAGCATTTT.

With respect to this clone: The same CDR3 arises from other DNA sequences in this sample as well. V is TRBV7-9 and J is TRBJ1-5; TRBD1 agrees at 8 bases. Germline V gives CDR1 SEHNR, CDR2 FQNEAQ (reference sequence). This CDR3 region has 13 residues. V shed 6 bases and J 5 bases; nucleotides not matched to a gene: 3. The CDR3 region has the DNA TGTGCCAGCAGTCTACAGGGGGATCAGCCCCAGCATTTT. Translated: CASSLQGDQPQHF.

This clone ranks as medium-sized. CDR3 protein: CAWSVLQESYEQYF. CDR3 nucleotide sequence: TGTGCCTGGAGTGTACTGCAGGAATCCTACGAGCAGTACTTC. This rearrangement joins TRBV30 to TRBJ2-7; D gene uncertain. Between the trimmed V and J ends, which lost 0 bases and 1 base, there was a span of 10 bases. CDR3 size: 14 residues. Germline CDR1 GTSNPN, CDR2 SVGIG (reference sequence).

The CDR3 coding sequence is TGTGCCAGCTCCCCGCTTGGTAGCATTCAGTACTTC. Translating it yields CASSPLGSIQYF. The chain recombines TRBV18 with TRBJ2-4; D unresolved. CDR3 size: 12 residues. The V gene's germline CDR1 is KGHSH and CDR2 LQKENI. The germline V and J ends were trimmed by 6 bases and 9 bases, with 12 bases remaining between them. Full variable domain (remainder filled in from reference TRBV18 and TRBJ2-4): NAGVMQNPRHLVRRRGQEARLRCSPMKGHSHVYWYRQLPEEGLKFMVYLQKENIIDESGMPKERFSAEFPKEGPSILRIQQVVRGDSAAYFCASSPLGSIQYFGAGTRLSVL.

Turning to this clone: Other DNA variants within this sample encode the same CDR3. The chain employs TRBV5-1 and TRBJ1-3; D is possibly TRBD1 (6 bases). The CDR3 contains 14 residues. Germline values: CDR1 SGHRS, CDR2 YFSETQ. V lost 4 bases and J lost 1, with 9 bases in between. The CDR3 sequence: CASSLTGSGNTIYF. CDR3 sequence (DNA): TGCGCCAGCAGCCTGACAGGATCTGGAAACACCATATATTTT.

This clone came up a few times. The rearrangement links TRBV15 to TRBJ2-7, with 8 bases matching TRBD1. The CDR3 covers 15 residues. V lost 2 bases and J lost 2; bases outside the gene matches: 5. The V gene's germline CDR1 is LNHNV and CDR2 YYDKDF (reference sequence). The CDR3 spells CATSRFRGQAYEQYF. The CDR3 DNA is TGTGCCACCAGCAGATTTAGGGGACAGGCCTACGAGCAGTACTTC. The full variable domain, its missing parts supplied by reference TRBV15 and TRBJ2-7, is DAMVIQNPRYQVTQFGKPVTLSCSQTLNHNVMYWYQQKSSQAPKLLFHYYDKDFNNEADTPDNFQSRRPNTSFCFLDIRSPGLGDTAMYLCATSRFRGQAYEQYFGPGTRLTVT.

V gene TRBV5-6 combines with J gene TRBJ1-2; TRBD1 matches at 7 bases. Germline CDR1 reads SGHDT; CDR2 reads YYEEEE. V lost 2 bases to trimming and J lost 6 bases; unmatched junction nucleotides: 10. The CDR3 is 15 residues long. CDR3 sequence: CASSLPTGTVDGYTF. DNA for the CDR3: TGTGCCAGCAGCTTACCGACAGGGACGGTGGATGGCTACACCTTC. The whole variable domain, filled in from reference TRBV5-6 and TRBJ1-2, reads DAGVTQSPTHLIKTRGQQVTLRCSPKSGHDTVSWYQQALGQGPQFIFQYYEEEERQRGNFPDRFSGHQFPNYSSELNVNALLLGDSALYLCASSLPTGTVDGYTFGSGTRLTVV.

The J gene is TRBJ2-3, the V gene TRBV19, with D possibly TRBD2 on 6 matching bases. Germline assignment: CDR1 LNHDA and CDR2 SQIVND (reference sequence). The CDR3 contains 12 residues. The germline V and J ends were trimmed by 3 bases and 6 bases, with 7 bases remaining between them. In nucleotides, the CDR3 is TGTGCCAGTAGTATTCGGGGGGATACGCAGTATTTT. As protein: CASSIRGDTQYF.

CDR3 protein: CASSLLPHQGQGGNTIYF. The CDR3 DNA follows: TGTGCCAGCAGCTTGCTTCCCCATCAGGGACAGGGGGGAAACACCATATATTTT. The J gene is TRBJ1-3, the V gene TRBV7-8; TRBD1 matches at 10 bases. Looked up from germline, CDR1 is SGHVS and CDR2 is FQNEAQ. V shed 3 bases, J shed 4 bases, and the junction held 12 bases outside the gene matches. This CDR3 region has 18 residues.

This chain joins TRBV29-1 and TRBJ1-5; possible D gene TRBD1, 6 bases. The CDR3 has 14 residues. V dropped 6 bases and J dropped 3 bases, with 15 bases sitting between them. The germline V gene has CDR1 SQVTM and CDR2 ANQGSEA. Written as DNA, the CDR3 is TGCAGCGTCATGGACGCAGGGGTCAATCAGCCCCAGCATTTT. Protein product: CSVMDAGVNQPQHF.

The genes are TRBV5-1 and TRBJ2-7, with 9 bases aligning to TRBD1. The CDR3 runs to 14 residues. With 2 bases clipped from V and 5 bases from J, the junction kept 5 bases outside the gene matches. Germline CDR1 SGHRS, CDR2 YFSETQ. CDR3 sequence reads: CASSLADRGDEQYF. CDR3 in DNA: TGCGCCAGCAGCTTAGCGGACAGGGGCGACGAGCAGTACTTC.

This chain uses TRBV11-2 with TRBJ2-1; 10 bases align to TRBD2. The V gene end was trimmed by 4 bases and the J gene end by 4 bases; junction bases not matched to a gene: 4. Germline V gene lookup returns CDR1 SGHAT and CDR2 FQNNGV. The CDR3 is 15 residues long. The CDR3 DNA reads as TGTGCCAGCAGCTCTAGCGGGAGTCGTTACAATGAGCAGTTCTTC. It codes for CASSSSGSRYNEQFF. The variable domain in full, with the rest retrieved from reference TRBV11-2 and TRBJ2-1, is EAGVAQSPRYKIIEKRQSVAFWCNPISGHATLYWYQQILGQGPKLLIQFQNNGVVDDSQLPKDRFSAERLKGVDSTLKIQPAKLEDSAVYLCASSSSGSRYNEQFFGPGTRLTVL.

The chain recombines TRBV28 with TRBJ1-2, with a weak D call TRBD1 (5 bases). Germline CDR1 MDHEN, CDR2 SYDVKM. V was cut by 2 bases and J by 8 bases, with 15 bases left in between. There are 14 residues in the CDR3. In DNA form, the CDR3 reads TGTGCCAGCAGTTTAGGGGCTTCCCTTAGGGGCTACACCTTC. Translated, it gives CASSLGASLRGYTF.

The rearrangement links TRBV4-1 to TRBJ1-5; D gene uncertain. The CDR3 length is 13 residues. Per germline, CDR1 MGHRA and CDR2 YSYEKL. V shed 0 bases and J shed 9 bases, with 9 bases lying between them. The CDR3 reads CASSQEMRGPQHF. Here the CDR3 DNA reads TGCGCCAGCAGCCAAGAAATGCGTGGGCCCCAGCATTTT.

The gene calls are TRBV5-1 and TRBJ2-5; 13 bases match TRBD2. The germline gives CDR1 SGHRS, CDR2 YFSETQ. CDR3 length: 16 residues. The V segment lost 4 bases and the J segment 5 bases; nucleotides outside the gene matches: 8. This CDR3 is CASSHRTSGGGETQYF. In DNA, the CDR3 is TGCGCCAGCAGCCATCGGACTAGCGGGGGAGGGGAGACCCAGTACTTC.